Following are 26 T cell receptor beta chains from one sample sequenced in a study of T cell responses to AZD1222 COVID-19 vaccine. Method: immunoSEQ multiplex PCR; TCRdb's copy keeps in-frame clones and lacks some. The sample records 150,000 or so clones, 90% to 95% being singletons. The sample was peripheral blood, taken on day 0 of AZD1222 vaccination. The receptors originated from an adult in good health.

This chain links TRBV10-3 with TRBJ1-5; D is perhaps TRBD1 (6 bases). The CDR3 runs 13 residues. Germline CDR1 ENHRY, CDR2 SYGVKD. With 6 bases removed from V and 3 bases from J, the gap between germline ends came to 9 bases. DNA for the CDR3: TGTGCCATCAGCTGGACAGACAATCAGCCCCAGCATTTT. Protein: CAISWTDNQPQHF.

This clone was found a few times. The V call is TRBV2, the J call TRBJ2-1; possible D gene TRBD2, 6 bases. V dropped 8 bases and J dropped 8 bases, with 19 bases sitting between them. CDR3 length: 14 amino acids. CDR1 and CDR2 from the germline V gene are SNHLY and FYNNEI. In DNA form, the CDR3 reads TGTGCCAGCCCGGGGGTGGTTGAGGTCGATGAGCAGTTCTTC. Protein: CASPGVVEVDEQFF.

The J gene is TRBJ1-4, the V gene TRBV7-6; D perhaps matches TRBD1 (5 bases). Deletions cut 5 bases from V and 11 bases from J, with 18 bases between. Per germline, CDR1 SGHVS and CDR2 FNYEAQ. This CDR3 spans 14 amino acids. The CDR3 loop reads CASSESQRGGKLFF. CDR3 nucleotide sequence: TGTGCCAGCAGCGAATCCCAGAGGGGCGGGAAACTGTTTTTT. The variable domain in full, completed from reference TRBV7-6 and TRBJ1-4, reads GAGVSQSPRYKVTKRGQDVALRCDPISGHVSLYWYRQALGQGPEFLTYFNYEAQQDKSGLPNDRFSAERPEGSISTLTIQRTEQRDSAMYRCASSESQRGGKLFFGSGTQLSVL.

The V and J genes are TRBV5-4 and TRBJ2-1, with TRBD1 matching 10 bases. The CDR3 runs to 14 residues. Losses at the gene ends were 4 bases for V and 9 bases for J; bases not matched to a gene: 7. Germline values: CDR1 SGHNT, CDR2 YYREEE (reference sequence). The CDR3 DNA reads TGTGCCAGCAGCCTGACAGGGGGCCTGAGTGAGCAGTTCTTC. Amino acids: CASSLTGGLSEQFF.

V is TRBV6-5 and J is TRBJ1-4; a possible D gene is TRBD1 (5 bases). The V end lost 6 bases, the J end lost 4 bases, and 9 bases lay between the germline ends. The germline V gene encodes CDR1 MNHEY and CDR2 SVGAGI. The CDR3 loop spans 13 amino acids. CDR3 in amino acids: CASRGTYNEKLFF. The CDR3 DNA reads TGTGCCAGCAGGGGGACTTATAATGAAAAACTGTTTTTT.

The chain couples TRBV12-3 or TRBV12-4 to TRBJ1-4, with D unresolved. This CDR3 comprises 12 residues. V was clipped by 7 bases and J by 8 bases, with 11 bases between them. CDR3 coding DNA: TGTGCCAGCACTTTCCAAGAGGAAAAACTGTTTTTT. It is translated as CASTFQEEKLFF.

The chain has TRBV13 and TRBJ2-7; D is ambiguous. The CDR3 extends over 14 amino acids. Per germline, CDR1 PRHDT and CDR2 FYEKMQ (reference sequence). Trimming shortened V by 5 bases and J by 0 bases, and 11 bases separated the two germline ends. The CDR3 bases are TGTGCCAGCAGCCGGGCCGGGCCCTCCTACGAGCAGTACTTC. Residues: CASSRAGPSYEQYF.

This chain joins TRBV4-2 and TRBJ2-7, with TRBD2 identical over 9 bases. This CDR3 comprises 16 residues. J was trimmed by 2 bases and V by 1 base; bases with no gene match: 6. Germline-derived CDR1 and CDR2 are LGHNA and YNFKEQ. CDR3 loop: CASSQVLAGAPYEQYF. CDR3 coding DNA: TGTGCCAGCAGCCAAGTGTTAGCGGGGGCCCCCTACGAGCAGTACTTC.

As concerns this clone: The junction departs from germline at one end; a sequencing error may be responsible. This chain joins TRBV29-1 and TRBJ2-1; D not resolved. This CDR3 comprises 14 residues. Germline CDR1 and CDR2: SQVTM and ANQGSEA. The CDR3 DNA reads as TGCAGCGTAGAAGACTGGAGCTCCTACAATGAGCAGTTCTTC. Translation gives CSVEDWSSYNEQFF.

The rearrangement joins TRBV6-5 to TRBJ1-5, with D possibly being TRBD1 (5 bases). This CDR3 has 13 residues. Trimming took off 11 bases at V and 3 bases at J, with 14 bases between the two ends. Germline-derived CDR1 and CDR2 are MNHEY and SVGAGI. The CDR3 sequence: CAGRRDFNQPQHF. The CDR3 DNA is TGTGCCGGGCGGCGGGACTTCAATCAGCCCCAGCATTTT.

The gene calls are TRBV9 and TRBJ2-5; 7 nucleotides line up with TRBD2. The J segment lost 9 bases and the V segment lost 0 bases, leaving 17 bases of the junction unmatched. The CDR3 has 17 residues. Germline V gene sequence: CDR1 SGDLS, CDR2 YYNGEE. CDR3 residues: CASSVGGGASGPGAQYF. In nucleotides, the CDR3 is TGTGCCAGCAGCGTAGGAGGAGGGGCTAGCGGTCCGGGGGCCCAGTACTTC.

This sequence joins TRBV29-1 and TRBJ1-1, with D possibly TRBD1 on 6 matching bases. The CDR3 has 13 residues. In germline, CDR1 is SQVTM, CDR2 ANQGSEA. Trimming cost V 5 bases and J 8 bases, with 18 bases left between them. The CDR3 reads CSVSRDKTREAFF. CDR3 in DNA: TGCAGCGTTTCCCGGGACAAGACCCGGGAAGCTTTCTTT.

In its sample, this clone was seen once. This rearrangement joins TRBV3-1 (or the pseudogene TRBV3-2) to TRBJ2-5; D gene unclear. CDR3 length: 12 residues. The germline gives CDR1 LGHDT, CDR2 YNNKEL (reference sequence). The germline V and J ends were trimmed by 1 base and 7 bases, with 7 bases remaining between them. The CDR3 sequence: CASSQVEWTQYF. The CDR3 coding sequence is TGTGCCAGCAGCCAAGTGGAATGGACCCAGTACTTC.

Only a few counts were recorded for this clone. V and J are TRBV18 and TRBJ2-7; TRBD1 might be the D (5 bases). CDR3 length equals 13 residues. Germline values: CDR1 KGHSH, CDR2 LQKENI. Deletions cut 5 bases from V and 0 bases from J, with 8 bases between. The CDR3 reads CASSTGASYEQYF. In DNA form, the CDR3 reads TGTGCCAGCTCAACAGGTGCCTCCTACGAGCAGTACTTC.

CDR3 in amino acids: CASHDRGGFGTLHF. CDR3 DNA: TGTGCCAGTCACGACAGGGGAGGGTTCGGAACCCTCCACTTT. The chain employs TRBV6-6 and TRBJ1-6; 8 bases map to TRBD1. Germline values: CDR1 MNHNY, CDR2 SVGAGI (reference sequence). CDR3 length: 14 residues. J was trimmed by 14 bases and V by 9 bases; bases with no gene match: 15.

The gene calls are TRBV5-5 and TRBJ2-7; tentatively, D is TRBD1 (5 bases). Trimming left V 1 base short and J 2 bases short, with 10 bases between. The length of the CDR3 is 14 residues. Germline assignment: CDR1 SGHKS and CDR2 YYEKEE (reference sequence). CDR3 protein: CASSLSVGAYEQYF. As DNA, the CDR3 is TGTGCCAGCAGCTTGTCCGTAGGGGCCTACGAGCAGTACTTC.

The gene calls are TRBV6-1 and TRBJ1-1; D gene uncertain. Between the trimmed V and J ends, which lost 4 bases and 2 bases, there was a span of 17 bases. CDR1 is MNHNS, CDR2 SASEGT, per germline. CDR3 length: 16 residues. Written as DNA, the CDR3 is TGTGCCAGCAGTGCCCCAAATTGGGCCTTTAACACTGAAGCTTTCTTT. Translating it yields CASSAPNWAFNTEAFF.

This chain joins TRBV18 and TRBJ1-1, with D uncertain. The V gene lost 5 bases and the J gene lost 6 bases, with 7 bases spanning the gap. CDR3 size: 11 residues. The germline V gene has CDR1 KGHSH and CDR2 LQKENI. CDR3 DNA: TGTGCCAGCTCATTGATATCTGAAGCTTTCTTT. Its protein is CASSLISEAFF.

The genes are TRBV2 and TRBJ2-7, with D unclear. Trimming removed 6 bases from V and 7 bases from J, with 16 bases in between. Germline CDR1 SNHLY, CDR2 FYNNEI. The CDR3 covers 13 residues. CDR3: CASSQDGSREQYF. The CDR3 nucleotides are TGTGCCAGCAGCCAGGACGGGTCTAGAGAGCAGTACTTC. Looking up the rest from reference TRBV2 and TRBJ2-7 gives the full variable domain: EPEVTQTPSHQVTQMGQEVILRCVPISNHLYFYWYRQILGQKVEFLVSFYNNEISEKSEIFDDQFSVERPDGSNFTLKIRSTKLEDSAMYFCASSQDGSREQYFGPGTRLTVT.

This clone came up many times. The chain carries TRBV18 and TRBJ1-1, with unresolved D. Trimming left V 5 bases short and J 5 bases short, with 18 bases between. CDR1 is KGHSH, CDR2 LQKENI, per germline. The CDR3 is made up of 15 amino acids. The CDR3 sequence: CASSRAEASGTEAFF. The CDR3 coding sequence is TGTGCCAGCTCAAGAGCCGAGGCGAGTGGAACTGAAGCTTTCTTT.

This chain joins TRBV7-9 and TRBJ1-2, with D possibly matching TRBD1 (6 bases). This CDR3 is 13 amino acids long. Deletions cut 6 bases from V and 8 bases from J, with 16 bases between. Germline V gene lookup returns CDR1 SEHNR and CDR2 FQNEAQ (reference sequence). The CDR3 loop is CASRPTGMGGYTF. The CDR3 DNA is TGTGCCAGCAGACCTACAGGGATGGGGGGCTACACCTTC.

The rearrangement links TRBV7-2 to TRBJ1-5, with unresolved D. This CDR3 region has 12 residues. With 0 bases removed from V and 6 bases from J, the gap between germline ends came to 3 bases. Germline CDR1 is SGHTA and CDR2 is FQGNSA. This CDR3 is CASSLAFQPQHF. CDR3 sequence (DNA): TGTGCCAGCAGCTTAGCTTTTCAGCCCCAGCATTTT.

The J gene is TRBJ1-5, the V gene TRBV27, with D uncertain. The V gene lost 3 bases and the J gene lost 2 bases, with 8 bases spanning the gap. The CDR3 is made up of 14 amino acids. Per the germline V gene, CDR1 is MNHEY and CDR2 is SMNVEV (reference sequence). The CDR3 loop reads CASSLSGRNQPQHF. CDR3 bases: TGTGCCAGCAGTTTGTCAGGCCGCAATCAGCCCCAGCATTTT.

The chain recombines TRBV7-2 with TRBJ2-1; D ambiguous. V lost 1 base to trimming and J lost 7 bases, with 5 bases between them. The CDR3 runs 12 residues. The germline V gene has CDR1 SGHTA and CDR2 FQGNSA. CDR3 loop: CASSLGYNEQFF. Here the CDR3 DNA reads TGTGCCAGCAGCTTAGGGTATAATGAGCAGTTCTTC.

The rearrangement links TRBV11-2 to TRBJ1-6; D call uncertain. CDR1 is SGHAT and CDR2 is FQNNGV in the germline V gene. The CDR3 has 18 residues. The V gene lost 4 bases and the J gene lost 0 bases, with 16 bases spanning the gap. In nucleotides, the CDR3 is TGTGCCAGCAGCTACGCTCTACCGGGGAGCTCCTATAATTCACCCCTCCACTTT. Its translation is CASSYALPGSSYNSPLHF.

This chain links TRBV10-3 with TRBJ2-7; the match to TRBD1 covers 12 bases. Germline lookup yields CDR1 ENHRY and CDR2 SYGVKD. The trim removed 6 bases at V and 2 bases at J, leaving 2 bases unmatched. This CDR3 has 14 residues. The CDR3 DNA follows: TGTGCCATCAGCGGGACAGGGGGCGCCTACGAGCAGTACTTC. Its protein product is CAISGTGGAYEQYF.